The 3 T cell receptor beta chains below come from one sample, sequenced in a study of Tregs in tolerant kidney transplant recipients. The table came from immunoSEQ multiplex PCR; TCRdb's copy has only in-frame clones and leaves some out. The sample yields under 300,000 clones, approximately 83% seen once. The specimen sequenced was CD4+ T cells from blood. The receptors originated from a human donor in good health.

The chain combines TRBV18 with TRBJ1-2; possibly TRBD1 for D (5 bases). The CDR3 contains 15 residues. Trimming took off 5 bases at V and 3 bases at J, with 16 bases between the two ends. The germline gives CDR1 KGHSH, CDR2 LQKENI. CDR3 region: CASSASGTDYYGYTF. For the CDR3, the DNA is TGTGCCAGCTCAGCTTCCGGGACGGACTACTATGGCTACACCTTC.

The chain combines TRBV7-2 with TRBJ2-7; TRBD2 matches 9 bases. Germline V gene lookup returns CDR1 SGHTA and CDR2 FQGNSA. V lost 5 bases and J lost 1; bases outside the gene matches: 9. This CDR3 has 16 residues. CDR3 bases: TGTGCCAGCAGCCCACGACTGACTAGCGGATCCTACGAGCAGTACTTC. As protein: CASSPRLTSGSYEQYF.

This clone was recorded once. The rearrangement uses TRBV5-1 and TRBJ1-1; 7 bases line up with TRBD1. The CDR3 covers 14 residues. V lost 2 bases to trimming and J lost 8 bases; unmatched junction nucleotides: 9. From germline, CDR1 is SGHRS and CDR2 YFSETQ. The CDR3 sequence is CASSFQTTGEEAFF. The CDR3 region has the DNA TGCGCCAGCAGCTTCCAGACAACAGGGGAAGAAGCTTTCTTT.